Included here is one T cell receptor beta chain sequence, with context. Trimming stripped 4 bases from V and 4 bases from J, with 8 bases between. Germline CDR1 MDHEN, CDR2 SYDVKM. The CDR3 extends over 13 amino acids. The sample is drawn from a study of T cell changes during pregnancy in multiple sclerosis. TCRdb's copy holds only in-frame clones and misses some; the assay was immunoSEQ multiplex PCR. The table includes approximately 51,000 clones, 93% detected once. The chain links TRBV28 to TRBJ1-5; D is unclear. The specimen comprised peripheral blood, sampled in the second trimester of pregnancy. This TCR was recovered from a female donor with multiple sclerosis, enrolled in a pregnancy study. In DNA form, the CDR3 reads TGTGCCAGCAGTTCCCCAGGTAATCAGCCCCAGCATTTT. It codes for CASSSPGNQPQHF.